The clone carrying this T cell receptor (beta chain) occurred once. Its antigen is not identified. This record comes from a study of T-cell memory formation after mild COVID-19. TCRdb redid the calling of the 5' RACE reads with MiXCR, one entry per CDR3 protein. In the table there are 150,000 or so distinct CDR3 sequences, about 25% of which are singletons. Overall study results and limits: Clones that got smaller from day 15 to 85 had even CD4/CD8, while clones growing later tipped toward CD4+.

Sequenced input: PBMCs or a T cell subset sorted from them (not recorded which). This clonotype originated in an adult woman who had mild COVID-19 (a few samples of this study predate the infection). Cell type and time point are not known.

For the CDR3, the DNA is TGTGCCAGTACGGACGGGGGGCGAAAACTGTTTTTT. It is translated as CASTDGGRKLFF. The chain is built from TRBV2 and TRBJ1-4; weak D call: TRBD1 (6 bases). The CDR3 covers 12 residues. Germline CDR1 reads SNHLY; CDR2 reads FYNNEI. V was trimmed by 9 bases and J by 10 bases, leaving 15 bases between them.